This T cell receptor (beta chain) emerged from a study of blood T cell repertoires in COVID-19. Study details: COVID-19 samples, acute and convalescent, were from the United States, Italy and Spain. PBMCs, B-cell-depleted T cells, or T cells provided the cDNA or gDNA that made up the material.

Sequencing used immunoSEQ multiplex PCR; TCRdb keeps in-frame clones, though not all of them. This table has some 340,000 clones, 80% to 90% appearing once. Trimming cost V 0 bases and J 1 base, with 7 bases left between them. The CDR3 contains 14 residues. Germline-derived CDR1 and CDR2 are SGDLS and YYNGEE. The specimen sequenced was peripheral blood. The V gene is TRBV9, the J gene TRBJ1-1; a possible D gene is TRBD1 (5 bases). The TCR originated in a man aged 25 to 40 with active or convalescent COVID-19. The CDR3 protein is CASSVVQGNTEAFF. As DNA, the CDR3 is TGTGCCAGCAGCGTAGTCCAGGGGAACACTGAAGCTTTCTTT.